Sequencing of this TCR beta chain was carried out in a study of T cells in Graves' hyperthyroidism and ophthalmopathy. V lost 5 bases and J 6 bases, leaving 10 bases between the germline ends. In germline, CDR1 is MNHNS, CDR2 SASEGT. This CDR3 contains 12 residues. This clonotype appeared a few times. Amplification of TCR beta CDR3 regions used RNA as the template. Carried out on the TCR CDR3, a first-round RT-PCR used the HTBI primer set. TCRdb re-called the multiplex PCR reads with MiXCR, one entry per CDR3 protein. The data contain around 400,000 distinct CDR3 sequences, 13% of them singletons. Sequencing input: blood. This clonotype was obtained from a woman between 18 and 29 years old with Graves' hyperthyroidism. The chain joins TRBV6-1 to TRBJ1-2; maybe TRBD1 (6 bases). This chain's CDR3 is CASSYRGNGYTF. The CDR3, as DNA: TGTGCCAGCAGTTATAGGGGGAATGGCTACACCTTC.